This entry lists 8 T cell receptor beta chains sequenced from one sample in a study of PD-L1 blockade in urothelial cancer (dated by TCRdb to 2015 to 2018). The method behind the library was the immunoSEQ multiplex PCR assay. Here the immuneACCESS table is served through TCRdb, limited to in-frame sequences with V and J called. Missing clones are a known gap in these copies; in checked studies unresolved V genes cover under half, and the rest lacks a known reason. The sample table contains around 45,000 clones; only one count was recorded for about 81% of them. Roughly 1.9% of the sample belongs to the ten largest clones. The time point label of this sample denotes: pretreatment peripheral blood. The source was PBMCs, collected around atezolizumab (anti-PD-L1) treatment. These TCRs come from a man aged 45-65 years with urothelial cancer.

V gene TRBV7-9 combines with J gene TRBJ2-7; 9 bases align to TRBD2. V dropped 3 bases and J dropped 3; count of bases not matched to a gene: 3. Germline loops: CDR1 SEHNR, CDR2 FQNEAQ (reference sequence). CDR3 length equals 14 residues. The CDR3 bases are TGTGCCAGCAGCTTTAGCGGGGGAAACTACGAGCAGTACTTC. It yields the protein CASSFSGGNYEQYF. The whole variable domain, remainder taken from reference TRBV7-9 and TRBJ2-7, is DTGVSQNPRHKITKRGQNVTFRCDPISEHNRLYWYRQTLGQGPEFLTYFQNEAQLEKSRLLSDRFSAERPKGSFSTLEIQRTEQGDSAMYLCASSFSGGNYEQYFGPGTRLTVT.

V is TRBV9 and J is TRBJ2-2; 16 bases are a match to TRBD2. Germline values: CDR1 SGDLS, CDR2 YYNGEE. The J segment lost 7 bases and the V segment lost 3 bases, leaving 9 bases of the junction unmatched. The length of the CDR3 is 18 residues. The CDR3 spells CASSGGLAGGPSGGELFF. The CDR3 nucleotides are TGTGCCAGCAGCGGGGGACTAGCGGGGGGGCCGTCCGGCGGGGAGCTGTTTTTT.

This chain uses TRBV6-6 with TRBJ1-1; D remains unclear. The CDR3 totals 14 residues. The germline gives CDR1 MNHNY, CDR2 SVGAGI (reference sequence). Trimming removed 0 bases at V and 1 base at J, with 6 bases between. The DNA for the CDR3 is TGTGCCAGCAGTTACTCGCGAGGGAACACTGAAGCTTTCTTT. It codes for CASSYSRGNTEAFF.

The V call is TRBV27, the J call TRBJ1-4; TRBD1 might be the D (6 bases). Germline CDR1 and CDR2: MNHEY and SMNVEV (reference sequence). The V end lost 7 bases, the J end lost 7 bases, and 10 bases lay between the germline ends. The CDR3 runs 12 residues. In DNA, the CDR3 is TGTGCCAGCAAAAGAGGGGGTGAAAAACTGTTTTTT. Translating gives CASKRGGEKLFF.

The V gene is TRBV28, the J gene TRBJ1-4, with 8 bases fitting TRBD1. The V gene's germline CDR1 is MDHEN and CDR2 SYDVKM. This CDR3 has 17 residues. V shed 5 bases and J 3 bases; nucleotides not matched to a gene: 11. CDR3 residues: CASSPGGAGSANEKLFF. CDR3 nucleotide sequence: TGTGCCAGCAGTCCAGGGGGCGCAGGGTCGGCTAATGAAAAACTGTTTTTT.

V is TRBV7-9 and J is TRBJ2-3, with a tentative D call TRBD2 (6 bases). CDR3 length equals 14 residues. V was pared by 3 bases and J by 0 bases, with 7 bases between. CDR1 is SEHNR and CDR2 is FQNEAQ in the germline V gene (reference sequence). The CDR3 loop is CASSLGTSTDTQYF. The CDR3 DNA reads TGTGCCAGCAGCTTGGGGACTAGCACAGATACGCAGTATTTT.

The chain recombines TRBV6-1 with TRBJ1-2; D uncertain. Trimming removed 7 bases at V and 0 bases at J, with 15 bases between. CDR1 MNHNS and CDR2 SASEGT come from the germline V gene. There are 15 residues in the CDR3. The CDR3 region is CASTEHGGANYGYTF. The CDR3 DNA follows: TGTGCCAGCACCGAACACGGAGGCGCTAACTATGGCTACACCTTC.

The chain couples TRBV14 to TRBJ2-1; D is unclear. Germline CDR1 and CDR2: SGHDN and FVKESK. CDR3 length: 15 residues. V lost 4 bases, J lost 9 bases, and 19 bases lay in between. CDR3 DNA sequence: TGTGCCAGCAGCCTCCAGCCAATCTGGTCGGGTGAGCAGTTCTTC. Translating it yields CASSLQPIWSGEQFF.